Shown below are 26 T cell receptor beta chains from a single sample sequenced in a study of OX40 agonist ivuxolimab in advanced cancers. Libraries were prepared through the immunoSEQ multiplex PCR assay. TCRdb took this table from immuneACCESS and kept in-frame rearrangements with V and J called. Such tables lack part of the clones; where checked against another copy, unresolved V genes explain under half of the gap, and the rest is unexplained. The sample records approximately 98,000 clones, 84% of which are singletons. 5.5% of the sample rests with the top ten. The source material was CD4+ or CD8+ T cells sorted from blood, sampled in a trial of the OX40 agonist ivuxolimab. These receptors originate from an adult with an advanced solid tumor such as melanoma, head and neck, liver or kidney cancer.

CDR3 residues: CASSSTGTDSYEQYF. The CDR3 nucleotides read TGTGCCAGCAGCTCTACCGGGACTGACTCCTACGAGCAGTACTTC. This chain uses TRBV7-9 with TRBJ2-7, with D tentatively TRBD2 (6 bases). This CDR3 is built from 15 residues. V lost 4 bases and J 0 bases, leaving 13 bases between the germline ends. Per germline, CDR1 SEHNR and CDR2 FQNEAQ (reference sequence).

This clone was observed once. The rearrangement uses TRBV6-4 and TRBJ2-3, with TRBD2 matching over 12 bases. V was pared by 3 bases and J by 4 bases, with 2 bases of the junction left unmatched. This CDR3 contains 15 residues. Per germline, CDR1 MRHNA and CDR2 SNTAGT. CDR3 loop: CASSDSSGRADTQYF. The CDR3 bases are TGTGCCAGCAGTGATTCTAGCGGGAGGGCAGATACGCAGTATTTT.

J is TRBJ1-4 and V is TRBV10-1; D is undetermined. The germline V gene has CDR1 WNHNN and CDR2 SYGVQD (reference sequence). The CDR3 runs 14 residues. The V gene lost 8 bases and the J gene lost 4 bases, with 14 bases spanning the gap. For the CDR3, the DNA is TGCGCCAGCGGGTTTCGGGTAGTTAATGAAAAACTGTTTTTT. It encodes CASGFRVVNEKLFF.

The CDR3 coding sequence is TGTGCCAGCAGCAGGGACAGGGGTGAAACTGAAGCTTTCTTT. Amino acids: CASSRDRGETEAFF. The J gene is TRBJ1-1, the V gene TRBV5-4, with TRBD1 identical over 10 bases. The V gene's germline CDR1 is SGHNT and CDR2 YYREEE (reference sequence). The CDR3 consists of 14 residues. V lost 4 bases to trimming and J lost 5 bases; unmatched junction nucleotides: 5.

V gene TRBV27 combines with J gene TRBJ1-1; the D gene is possibly TRBD1 (5 bases). V was cut by 4 bases and J by 5 bases, with 20 bases left in between. This CDR3 comprises 16 residues. The germline gives CDR1 MNHEY, CDR2 SMNVEV (reference sequence). The CDR3 region has the DNA TGTGCCAGCAGTTCACCGGCTGGGGGAGAAAAAACTGAAGCTTTCTTT. Its protein product is CASSSPAGGEKTEAFF.

This clone was seen just once. This rearrangement joins TRBV5-1 to TRBJ1-1; D unclear. Germline CDR1 and CDR2: SGHRS and YFSETQ. The CDR3 is 13 amino acids. V was clipped by 5 bases and J by 2 bases, with 10 bases between them. The CDR3 DNA reads as TGCGCCAGCAGAGAAAGGACCAACACTGAAGCTTTCTTT. It translates to CASRERTNTEAFF.

In its sample, this clone was seen a few times. The rearrangement joins TRBV27 to TRBJ1-1; TRBD1 matches at 11 bases. Germline trimming cut 6 bases from V and 1 base from J; bases unmatched to any gene: 7. The CDR3 loop spans 16 amino acids. Germline V lookup: CDR1 MNHEY, CDR2 SMNVEV (reference sequence). CDR3 in DNA: TGTGCCAGCAGCTCCGGGACAGGGGGTGGGAACACTGAAGCTTTCTTT. It codes for CASSSGTGGGNTEAFF.

The genes are TRBV6-6 and TRBJ1-2; TRBD1 aligns across 9 bases. This CDR3 has 14 residues. Germline V gene data show CDR1 as MNHNY and CDR2 as SVGAGI (reference sequence). Losses at the gene ends were 6 bases for V and 7 bases for J; bases not matched to a gene: 9. In DNA form, the CDR3 reads TGTGCCAGCAGCGTCACCGGGACAGGGAGTGGCTACACCTTC. Translated, it gives CASSVTGTGSGYTF.

This clone was seen once. This chain links TRBV5-6 with TRBJ2-1; TRBD2 aligns across 13 bases. The CDR3 has 17 amino acids. V trimming: 4 bases; J trimming: 5 bases; junction bases outside the gene matches: 9. Germline loops: CDR1 SGHDT, CDR2 YYEEEE. In nucleotides, the CDR3 is TGTGCCAGCAGCCCTCGGACTAGCGGGAGTCCTCACAATGAGCAGTTCTTC. It encodes CASSPRTSGSPHNEQFF.

V is TRBV29-1 and J is TRBJ2-7; D is possibly TRBD1 or TRBD2 (6 bases each). The germline V gene has CDR1 SQVTM and CDR2 ANQGSEA. CDR3 size: 13 residues. The V gene lost 6 bases and the J gene lost 3 bases, with 15 bases spanning the gap. CDR3 bases: TGCAGCGTGGGGACCGGGGGCCTCTACGAGCAGTACTTC. Translation: CSVGTGGLYEQYF.

This chain connects TRBV7-9 to TRBJ2-1; 7 positions agree with TRBD2. There are 16 residues in the CDR3. CDR1 and CDR2 from the germline V gene are SEHNR and FQNEAQ (reference sequence). After removal of 5 bases from V and 0 bases from J, the junction contained 7 bases not matched to a gene. This chain's CDR3 is CASSPQRGTSYNEQFF. The CDR3 region has the DNA TGTGCCAGCAGCCCCCAGCGGGGAACCTCCTACAATGAGCAGTTCTTC.

The chain links TRBV19 to TRBJ2-1; 10 positions agree with TRBD2. This CDR3 has 14 residues. V was clipped by 5 bases and J by 9 bases; unmatched bases: 7. The V gene's germline CDR1 is LNHDA and CDR2 SQIVND (reference sequence). DNA for the CDR3: TGTGCCAGTAGTTTCGCCCTAGCGGGGGCTGAGCAGTTCTTC. This sequence encodes CASSFALAGAEQFF.

The CDR3 region is CASSQYQETQYF. The CDR3 DNA follows: TGTGCCAGCAGTCAGTACCAAGAGACCCAGTACTTC. The chain combines TRBV9 with TRBJ2-5, with D uncertain. With 5 bases removed from V and 0 bases from J, the gap between germline ends came to 5 bases. Per germline, CDR1 SGDLS and CDR2 YYNGEE. The CDR3 contains 12 residues. Combining the CDR3 with reference TRBV9 and TRBJ2-5 gives the whole variable domain DSGVTQTPKHLITATGQRVTLRCSPRSGDLSVYWYQQSLDQGLQFLIQYYNGEERAKGNILERFSAQQFPDLHSELNLSSLELGDSALYFCASSQYQETQYFGPGTRLLVL.

DNA for the CDR3: TGTGCCAGCAGCTTAGGAGGATACGGGGCCAACGTCCTGACTTTC. This translates into CASSLGGYGANVLTF. The chain carries TRBV7-9 and TRBJ2-6; D is undetermined. Germline loops: CDR1 SEHNR, CDR2 FQNEAQ (reference sequence). This CDR3 region has 15 residues. V was trimmed by 1 base and J by 4 bases, leaving 8 bases between them.

V gene TRBV19 combines with J gene TRBJ2-3; D uncertain. Germline V lookup: CDR1 LNHDA, CDR2 SQIVND (reference sequence). Between the trimmed V and J ends, which lost 9 bases and 1 base, there was a span of 11 bases. CDR3 length: 13 residues. Here the CDR3 reads CASSRTRTDTQYF. DNA for the CDR3: TGTGCCAGCTCGAGGACCCGCACAGATACGCAGTATTTT.

The chain links TRBV7-9 to TRBJ1-2; 7 nucleotides agree with TRBD1. V dropped 5 bases and J dropped 4; count of bases not matched to a gene: 4. The CDR3 totals 13 residues. Germline V gene data show CDR1 as SEHNR and CDR2 as FQNEAQ (reference sequence). CDR3 in DNA: TGTGCCAGCAGCGATAGGACAGGCTATGGCTACACCTTC. Protein: CASSDRTGYGYTF.

The chain uses TRBV10-1 and TRBJ1-3; 7 nucleotides line up with TRBD1. The junction had 20 bases not matched to a gene; V was cut back by 6 bases and J by 12 bases. CDR1 WNHNN and CDR2 SYGVQD come from the germline V gene (reference sequence). The CDR3 consists of 16 residues. The CDR3 loop is CASRITGTVEGNRIYF. CDR3 bases: TGCGCCAGCAGGATTACCGGGACAGTGGAGGGAAACCGCATATATTTT.

As concerns this clone: The same CDR3 can be traced to other DNA sequences in this sample. The J gene is TRBJ1-5, the V gene TRBV6-5; D unclear. Looked up from germline, CDR1 is MNHEY and CDR2 is SVGAGI. The CDR3 has 13 amino acids. Trimming took off 0 bases at V and 0 bases at J, with 0 bases between the two ends. CDR3 sequence: CASSYSSNQPQHF. CDR3 coding DNA: TGTGCCAGCAGTTACTCTAGCAATCAGCCCCAGCATTTT.

The chain carries TRBV9 and TRBJ2-3; tentative D call: TRBD2 (6 bases). Per germline, CDR1 SGDLS and CDR2 YYNGEE. The CDR3 is made up of 16 amino acids. V was pared by 2 bases and J by 0 bases, with 13 bases between. CDR3 nucleotides: TGTGCCAGCAGCGTCGGAGGGAGTACTAGCACAGATACGCAGTATTTT. Translating gives CASSVGGSTSTDTQYF.

The J gene is TRBJ2-7, the V gene TRBV28; 7 bases align to TRBD1. CDR3 size: 14 residues. After removal of 6 bases from V and 8 bases from J, the junction contained 13 bases not matched to a gene. Looked up from germline, CDR1 is MDHEN and CDR2 is SYDVKM. The CDR3, as DNA: TGTGCCAGCAGCGCCCCTGGACAGGCGCAGAAGCAGTACTTC. Amino acids: CASSAPGQAQKQYF.

The chain carries TRBV4-2 and TRBJ2-1; D uncertain. This CDR3 comprises 16 residues. Looked up from germline, CDR1 is LGHNA and CDR2 is YNFKEQ. The V end lost 4 bases, the J end lost 0 bases, and 13 bases lay between the germline ends. Written as DNA, the CDR3 is TGTGCCAGCAGCCCCACGACTCCTAGCTCCTACAATGAGCAGTTCTTC. Protein product: CASSPTTPSSYNEQFF.

The V and J genes are TRBV5-8 and TRBJ2-7, with 9 nucleotides matching TRBD1. CDR1 is SGHTS, CDR2 YDEGEE, per germline. The CDR3 is 11 residues long. Germline trimming cut 6 bases from V and 13 bases from J; bases unmatched to any gene: 8. The CDR3 spells CASTEWTGAYF. The CDR3, as DNA: TGTGCCAGCACAGAATGGACAGGGGCATACTTC. The entire variable domain, with the rest obtained from reference TRBV5-8 and TRBJ2-7, is as follows: EAGVTQSPTHLIKTRGQQATLRCSPISGHTSVYWYQQALGLGLQFLLWYDEGEERNRGNFPPRFSGRQFPNYSSELNVNALELEDSALYLCASTEWTGAYFGPGTRLTVT.

This clone was recorded only once. The chain combines TRBV5-1 with TRBJ2-7; D could derive from TRBD1 or TRBD2 (6 bases each). The CDR3 runs 14 residues. Germline V gene lookup returns CDR1 SGHRS and CDR2 YFSETQ. The V end lost 4 bases, the J end lost 2 bases, and 13 bases lay between the germline ends. CDR3 bases: TGCGCCAGCAGCACCGAGGGGGGAGCCTACGAGCAGTACTTC. Translating it yields CASSTEGGAYEQYF. Supplemented by reference TRBV5-1 and TRBJ2-7, the full variable domain reads KAGVTQTPRYLIKTRGQQVTLSCSPISGHRSVSWYQQTPGQGLQFLFEYFSETQRNKGNFPGRFSGRQFSNSRSEMNVSTLELGDSALYLCASSTEGGAYEQYFGPGTRLTVT.

The table lists this clone with a count of one. V gene TRBV11-1 combines with J gene TRBJ2-7; D not certain. V gave up 2 bases and J gave up 6 bases, with 20 bases separating them. The CDR3 contains 16 residues. Germline V gives CDR1 SGHAT, CDR2 FQDESV (reference sequence). DNA of the CDR3: TGTGCCAGCAGCTTACCCCCCCTGGTTGCCTTTGGCGAGCAGTACTTC. It translates to CASSLPPLVAFGEQYF.

The V and J genes are TRBV2 and TRBJ2-3; D possibly matches TRBD1 or TRBD2 (5 bases each). Germline lookup yields CDR1 SNHLY and CDR2 FYNNEI. The CDR3 loop spans 16 amino acids. Trimming stripped 0 bases from V and 2 bases from J, with 12 bases between. The CDR3: CASSEAGPLTTDTQYF. The CDR3 DNA follows: TGTGCCAGCAGTGAAGCGGGACCCCTGACCACAGATACGCAGTATTTT.

This clone has only a few counts. This chain uses TRBV18 with TRBJ1-1, with TRBD1 identical over 9 bases. The CDR3 is made up of 12 amino acids. V lost 3 bases to trimming and J lost 11 bases; unmatched junction nucleotides: 4. Looked up from germline, CDR1 is KGHSH and CDR2 is LQKENI. CDR3 in amino acids: CASSPRQGEAFF. In DNA form, the CDR3 reads TGTGCCAGCTCACCCCGACAGGGGGAGGCTTTCTTT.